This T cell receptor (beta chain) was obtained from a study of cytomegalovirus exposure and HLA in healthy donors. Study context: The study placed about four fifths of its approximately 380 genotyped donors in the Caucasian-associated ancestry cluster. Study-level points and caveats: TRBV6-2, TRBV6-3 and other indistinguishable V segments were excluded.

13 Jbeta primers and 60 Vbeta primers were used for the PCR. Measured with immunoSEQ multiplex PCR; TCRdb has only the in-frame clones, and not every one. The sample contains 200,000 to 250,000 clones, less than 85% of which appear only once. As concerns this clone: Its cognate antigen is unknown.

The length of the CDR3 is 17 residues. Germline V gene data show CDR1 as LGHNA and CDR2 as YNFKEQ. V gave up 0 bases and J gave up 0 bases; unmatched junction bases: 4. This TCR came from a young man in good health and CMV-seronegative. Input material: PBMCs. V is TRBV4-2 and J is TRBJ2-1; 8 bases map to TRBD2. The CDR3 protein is CASSQELADFSYNEQFF. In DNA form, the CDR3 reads TGTGCCAGCAGCCAAGAACTAGCGGATTTCTCCTACAATGAGCAGTTCTTC.